This T cell receptor beta chain was captured in a study of cytomegalovirus exposure and HLA in healthy donors. For the study at large: In a later analysis, the 120 or so validation repertoires were reported to have used the same platform as the 666 first-cohort repertoires.

Germline CDR1 reads SGHTA; CDR2 reads FQGNSA. The CDR3 loop spans 18 amino acids. J gave up 0 bases and V 3 bases, and 14 bases lay outside the gene matches. Using immunoSEQ multiplex PCR, the repertoire was profiled, and TCRdb retains in-frame clones only, with some absent. Among roughly 50,000 clones listed, roughly nine tenths were seen once. Sequencing input: PBMCs. The sequence was obtained from a man aged 18 to 29 in good health and CMV-seronegative. The chain is built from TRBV7-2 and TRBJ2-7; 7 positions agree with TRBD2. DNA of the CDR3: TGTGCCAGCAGCTTGGGGCCCCTAGCGGTGTACAGCTCCTACGAGCAGTACTTC. Translation: CASSLGPLAVYSSYEQYF.